This T cell receptor beta chain was recorded in a study of blood T cells in healthy people across ages. Findings and caveats of the study: Nothing was known about donor CMV status, and this possibly confounded expanded clonotype changes.

This clonotype was seen more than once but under ten times. Its antigen is as yet unknown. Primed by a sample-barcoded 5' primer and a J-beta primer mix, a second PCR proceeded for roughly 6 to 12 cycles. TCRdb independently ran MiXCR on the 5' RACE reads; one entry per CDR3 protein. The table includes hundreds of thousands of distinct CDR3 sequences, 20% to 30% detected once. The germline gives CDR1 MNHEY, CDR2 SVGEGT. The CDR3 is made up of 13 amino acids. V was clipped by 5 bases and J by 6 bases, with 11 bases between them. Another study also made use of these data, one on T cells of mothers and their children.

The gene calls are TRBV6-2 or TRBV6-3 and TRBJ2-1; D is unresolved. The sample taken for sequencing was blood. The receptor was isolated from a boy aged 5-17 years in good health. CDR3 protein: CASSRVLANEQFF. Here the CDR3 DNA reads TGTGCCAGCAGTCGGGTCCTGGCCAATGAGCAGTTCTTC.